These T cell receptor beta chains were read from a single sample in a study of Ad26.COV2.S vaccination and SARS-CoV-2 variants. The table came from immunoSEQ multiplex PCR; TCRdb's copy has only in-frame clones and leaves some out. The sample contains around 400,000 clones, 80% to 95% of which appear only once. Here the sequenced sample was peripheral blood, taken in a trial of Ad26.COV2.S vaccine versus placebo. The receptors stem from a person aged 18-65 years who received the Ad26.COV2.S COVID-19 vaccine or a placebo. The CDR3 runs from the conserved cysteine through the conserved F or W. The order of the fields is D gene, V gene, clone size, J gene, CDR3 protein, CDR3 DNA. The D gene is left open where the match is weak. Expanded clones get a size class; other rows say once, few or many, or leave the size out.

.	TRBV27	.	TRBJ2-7	CASSQGIASSYEQYF	TGTGCCAGCAGTCAAGGGATCGCAAGCTCCTACGAGCAGTACTTC
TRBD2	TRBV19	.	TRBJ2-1	CASSIEPSGSYNEQFF	TGTGCCAGTAGTATAGAGCCTAGCGGGAGCTACAATGAGCAGTTCTTC
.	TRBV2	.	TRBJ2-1	CASSEVNEQFF	TGTGCCAGCAGTGAAGTCAATGAGCAGTTCTTC
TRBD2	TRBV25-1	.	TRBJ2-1	CASKWSGRAYEQFF	TGTGCCAGCAAGTGGAGCGGGAGGGCCTATGAGCAGTTCTTC
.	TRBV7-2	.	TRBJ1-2	CASRSPGGDGYTF	TGTGCCAGCAGATCCCCGGGGGGAGATGGCTACACCTTC
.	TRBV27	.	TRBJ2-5	CASKRGEEETQYF	TGTGCCAGCAAGAGAGGAGAAGAAGAGACCCAGTACTTC
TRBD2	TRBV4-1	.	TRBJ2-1	CASSQDRFGTSGIYNEQFF	TGCGCCAGCAGCCAAGATCGGTTCGGGACTAGCGGGATCTACAATGAGCAGTTCTTC
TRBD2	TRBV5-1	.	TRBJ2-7	CASSQIIAGGPGEQYF	TGCGCCAGCAGCCAAATCATAGCGGGAGGGCCGGGGGAGCAGTACTTC
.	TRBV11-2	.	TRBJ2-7	CASSFTPGNYEQYF	TGTGCCAGCAGCTTCACTCCGGGAAACTACGAGCAGTACTTC
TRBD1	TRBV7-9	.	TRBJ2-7	CASSRPGQGDYEQYF	TGTGCCAGCAGCCGTCCGGGACAGGGGGATTACGAGCAGTACTTC
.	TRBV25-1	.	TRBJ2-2	CASSYGMNTGELFF	TGTGCCAGTAGTTATGGCATGAACACCGGGGAGCTGTTTTTT
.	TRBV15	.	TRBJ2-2	CATSRDQRTGELFF	TGTGCCACCAGCAGAGACCAACGGACCGGGGAGCTGTTTTTT
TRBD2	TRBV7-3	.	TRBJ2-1	CASSLGTSGIYNEQFF	TGTGCCAGCAGCCTAGGGACTAGCGGGATCTACAATGAGCAGTTCTTC
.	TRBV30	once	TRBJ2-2	CAWGRTGELFF	TGTGCCTGGGGTAGGACCGGGGAGCTGTTTTTT
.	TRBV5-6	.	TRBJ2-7	CASSLRYEQYF	TGTGCCAGCAGCTTGCGGTACGAGCAGTACTTC
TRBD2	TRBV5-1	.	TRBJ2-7	CASSAALTSGTPYEQYF	TGCGCCAGCAGCGCCGCCCTGACTAGCGGAACCCCCTACGAGCAGTACTTC
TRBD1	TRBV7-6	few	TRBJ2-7	CASSLGQGDLYEQYF	TGTGCCAGCAGCTTAGGGCAGGGGGATCTCTACGAGCAGTACTTC
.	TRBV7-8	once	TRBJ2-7	CASSLGSYEQYF	TGTGCCAGCAGCTTAGGGAGCTACGAGCAGTACTTC
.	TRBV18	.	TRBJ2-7	CASSPPSTSYEQYF	TGTGCCAGCTCACCACCTTCTACATCCTACGAGCAGTACTTC
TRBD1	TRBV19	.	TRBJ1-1	CASSITGTANTEAFF	TGTGCCAGTAGTATAACGGGGACAGCGAACACTGAAGCTTTCTTT
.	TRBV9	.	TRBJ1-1	CASSQERLMNTEAFF	TGTGCCAGCAGCCAAGAGCGGTTAATGAACACTGAAGCTTTCTTT
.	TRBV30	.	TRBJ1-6	CAWSLNRVGPLHF	TGTGCCTGGAGTCTAAACAGGGTAGGACCCCTCCACTTT
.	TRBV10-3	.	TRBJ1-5	CAISESRESDQPQHF	TGTGCCATCAGTGAGTCCAGGGAATCGGATCAGCCCCAGCATTTT
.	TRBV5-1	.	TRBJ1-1	CASSLGGGPFTEAFF	TGCGCCAGCAGCTTGGGCGGGGGCCCCTTCACTGAAGCTTTCTTT
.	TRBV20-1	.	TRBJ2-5	CSASDQETQYF	TGCAGTGCTAGCGATCAAGAGACCCAGTACTTC
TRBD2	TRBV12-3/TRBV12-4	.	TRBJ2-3	CASRTSNLDTQYF	TGTGCCAGCCGGACTAGTAACTTAGATACGCAGTATTTT
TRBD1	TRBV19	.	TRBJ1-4	CASSGDREDEKLFF	TGTGCCAGTAGTGGTGACAGGGAGGATGAAAAACTGTTTTTT
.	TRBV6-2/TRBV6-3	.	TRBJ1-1	CASSYSETVFF	TGTGCCAGCAGTTACTCTGAGACTGTCTTCTTT
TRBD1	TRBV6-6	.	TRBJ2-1	CASTVDRDNEQFF	TGTGCCAGCACCGTAGACAGGGACAATGAGCAGTTCTTC
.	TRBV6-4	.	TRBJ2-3	CASSRDWGTDTQYF	TGTGCCAGCAGTCGGGACTGGGGAACAGATACGCAGTATTTT
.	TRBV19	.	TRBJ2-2	CASSKEGGELFF	TGTGCCAGTAGTAAGGAGGGAGGGGAGCTGTTTTTT
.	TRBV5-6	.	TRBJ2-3	CASSKDQSGPSSTDTQYF	TGTGCCAGCAGTAAAGACCAAAGCGGACCTTCTAGCACAGATACGCAGTATTTT
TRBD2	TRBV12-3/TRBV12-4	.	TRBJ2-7	CASSPGLGYEQYF	TGTGCCAGCAGTCCCGGACTAGGCTACGAGCAGTACTTC
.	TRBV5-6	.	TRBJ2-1	CASSLIRRARGNEQFF	TGTGCCAGCAGCTTGATTAGGCGGGCTCGCGGCAATGAGCAGTTCTTC
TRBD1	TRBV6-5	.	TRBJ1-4	CASSSGQVGKLFF	TGTGCCAGCAGTTCCGGACAGGTCGGAAAACTGTTTTTT
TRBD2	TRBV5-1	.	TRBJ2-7	CASSAGLAGLSSYEQYF	TGCGCCAGCAGCGCGGGACTAGCGGGCCTTAGCTCCTACGAGCAGTACTTC
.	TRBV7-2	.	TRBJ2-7	CASSLVALWQYF	TGTGCCAGCAGCTTAGTAGCATTGTGGCAGTACTTC
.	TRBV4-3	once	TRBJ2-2	CASSQGMGKYAGELFF	TGCGCCAGCAGCCAAGGGATGGGAAAGTATGCCGGGGAGCTGTTTTTT
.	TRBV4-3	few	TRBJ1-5	CASSRGVRNQPQHF	TGCGCCAGCAGCAGAGGAGTTCGCAATCAGCCCCAGCATTTT
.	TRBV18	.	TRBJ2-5	CASSRVGETQYF	TGTGCCAGCTCCCGGGTCGGGGAGACCCAGTACTTC
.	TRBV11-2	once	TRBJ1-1	CASSPWTAMNTEAFF	TGTGCCAGCAGCCCTTGGACCGCTATGAACACTGAAGCTTTCTTT
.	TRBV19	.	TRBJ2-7	CASSIIMDSTYEQYF	TGTGCCAGTAGTATAATTATGGACAGTACCTACGAGCAGTACTTC
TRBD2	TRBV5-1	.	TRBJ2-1	CASSLLAGGYNEQFF	TGCGCCAGCAGCTTACTAGCGGGAGGGTACAATGAGCAGTTCTTC
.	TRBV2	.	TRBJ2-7	CASSGEQGESYEQYF	TGTGCCAGCAGTGGAGAACAGGGAGAAAGCTACGAGCAGTACTTC
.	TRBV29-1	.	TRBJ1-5	CSVAAGPNQPQHF	TGCAGCGTTGCAGCGGGCCCCAATCAGCCCCAGCATTTT
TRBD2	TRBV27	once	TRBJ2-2	CASSSWGGARGELFF	TGTGCCAGCAGCTCCTGGGGAGGGGCGAGGGGGGAGCTGTTTTTT